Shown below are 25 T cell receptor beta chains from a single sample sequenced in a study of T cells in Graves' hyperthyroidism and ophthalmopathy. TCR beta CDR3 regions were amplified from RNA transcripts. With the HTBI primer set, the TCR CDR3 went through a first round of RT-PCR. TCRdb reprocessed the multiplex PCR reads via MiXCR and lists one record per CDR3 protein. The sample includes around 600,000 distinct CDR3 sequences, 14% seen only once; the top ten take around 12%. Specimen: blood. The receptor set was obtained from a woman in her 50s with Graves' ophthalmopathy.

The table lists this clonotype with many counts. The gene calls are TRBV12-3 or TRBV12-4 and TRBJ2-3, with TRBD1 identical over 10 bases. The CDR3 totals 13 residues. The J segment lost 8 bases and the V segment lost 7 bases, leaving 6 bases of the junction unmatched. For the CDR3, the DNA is TGTGCCAGCACCGACAGGGGGCAGGTTACGCAGTATTTT. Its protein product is CASTDRGQVTQYF.

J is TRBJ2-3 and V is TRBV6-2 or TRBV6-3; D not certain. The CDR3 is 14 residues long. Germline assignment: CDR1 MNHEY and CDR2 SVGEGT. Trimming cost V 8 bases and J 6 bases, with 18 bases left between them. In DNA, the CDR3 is TGTGCCAGCGCTAGACCACAGAAAGACGATACGCAGTATTTT. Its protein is CASARPQKDDTQYF.

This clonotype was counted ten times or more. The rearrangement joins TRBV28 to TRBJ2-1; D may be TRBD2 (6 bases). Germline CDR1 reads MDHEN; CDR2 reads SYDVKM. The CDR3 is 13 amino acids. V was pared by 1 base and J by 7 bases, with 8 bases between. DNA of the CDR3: TGTGCCAGCAGTTTATCTCGGGGGAATGAGCAGTTCTTC. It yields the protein CASSLSRGNEQFF.

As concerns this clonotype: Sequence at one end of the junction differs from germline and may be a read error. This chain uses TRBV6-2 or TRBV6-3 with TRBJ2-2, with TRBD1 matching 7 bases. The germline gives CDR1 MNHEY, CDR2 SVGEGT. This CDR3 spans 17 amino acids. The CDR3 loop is CASSYSLKGAHPGELSF. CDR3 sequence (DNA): TGTGCCAGCAGTTACTCGTTGAAGGGGGCGCATCCCGGGGAGCTGTCTTTT.

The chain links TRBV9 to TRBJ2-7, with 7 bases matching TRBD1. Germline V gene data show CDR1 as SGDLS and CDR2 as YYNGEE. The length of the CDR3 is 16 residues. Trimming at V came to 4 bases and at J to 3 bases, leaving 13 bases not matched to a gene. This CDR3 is CASSPTPTGRNYEQYF. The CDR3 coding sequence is TGTGCCAGCAGCCCTACCCCGACAGGGAGAAACTACGAGCAGTACTTC.

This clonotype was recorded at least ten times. CDR3 region: CSARLPEVAKNIQYF. CDR3 DNA: TGCAGTGCTAGATTGCCAGAGGTAGCCAAAAACATTCAGTACTTC. This rearrangement joins TRBV20-1 to TRBJ2-4; D is uncertain. Germline V gene data show CDR1 as DFQATT and CDR2 as SNEGSKA (reference sequence). The CDR3 sequence is 15 residues long. The ends were cut back, 2 bases at V and 0 bases at J, with 11 bases in the middle.

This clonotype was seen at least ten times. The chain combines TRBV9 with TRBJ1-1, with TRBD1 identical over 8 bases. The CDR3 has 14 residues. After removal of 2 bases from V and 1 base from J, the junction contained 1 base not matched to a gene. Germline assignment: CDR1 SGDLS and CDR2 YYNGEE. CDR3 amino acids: CASSVTGANTEAFF. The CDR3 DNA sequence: TGTGCCAGCAGCGTGACAGGGGCGAACACTGAAGCTTTCTTT. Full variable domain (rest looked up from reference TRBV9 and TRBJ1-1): DSGVTQTPKHLITATGQRVTLRCSPRSGDLSVYWYQQSLDQGLQFLIQYYNGEERAKGNILERFSAQQFPDLHSELNLSSLELGDSALYFCASSVTGANTEAFFGQGTRLTVV.

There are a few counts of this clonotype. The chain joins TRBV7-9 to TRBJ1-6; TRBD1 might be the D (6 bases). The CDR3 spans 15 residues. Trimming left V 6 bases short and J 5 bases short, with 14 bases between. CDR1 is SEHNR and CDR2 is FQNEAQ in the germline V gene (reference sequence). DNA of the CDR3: TGTGCCAGCAGTTCCCCAGGGGCAAATAATTCACCCCTCCACTTT. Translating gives CASSSPGANNSPLHF. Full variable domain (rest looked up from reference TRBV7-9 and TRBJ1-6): DTGVSQNPRHKITKRGQNVTFRCDPISEHNRLYWYRQTLGQGPEFLTYFQNEAQLEKSRLLSDRFSAERPKGSFSTLEIQRTEQGDSAMYLCASSSPGANNSPLHFGNGTRLTVT.

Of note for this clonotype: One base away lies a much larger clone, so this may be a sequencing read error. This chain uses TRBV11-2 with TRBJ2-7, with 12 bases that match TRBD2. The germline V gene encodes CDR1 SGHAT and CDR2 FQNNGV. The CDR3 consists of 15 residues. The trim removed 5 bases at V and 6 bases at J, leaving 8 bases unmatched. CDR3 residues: CASSHGLAGTSEQYF. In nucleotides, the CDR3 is TGTGCCAGCAGCCATGGACTAGCGGGAACGAGCGAGCAGTACTTC.

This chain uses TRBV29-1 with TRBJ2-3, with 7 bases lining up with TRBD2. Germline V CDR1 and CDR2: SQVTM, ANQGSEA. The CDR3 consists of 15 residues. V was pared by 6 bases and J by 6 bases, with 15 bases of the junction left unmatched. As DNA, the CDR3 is TGCAGCGTGCACGTTGGGGCGGGAGTAGGGGATACGCAGTATTTT. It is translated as CSVHVGAGVGDTQYF.

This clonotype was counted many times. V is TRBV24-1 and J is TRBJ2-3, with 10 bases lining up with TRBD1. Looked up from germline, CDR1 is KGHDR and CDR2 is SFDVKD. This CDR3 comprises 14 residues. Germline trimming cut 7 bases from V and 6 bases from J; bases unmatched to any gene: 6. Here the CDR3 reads CATSATGGLDTQYF. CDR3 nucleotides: TGTGCCACCAGCGCGACAGGGGGCCTTGATACGCAGTATTTT.

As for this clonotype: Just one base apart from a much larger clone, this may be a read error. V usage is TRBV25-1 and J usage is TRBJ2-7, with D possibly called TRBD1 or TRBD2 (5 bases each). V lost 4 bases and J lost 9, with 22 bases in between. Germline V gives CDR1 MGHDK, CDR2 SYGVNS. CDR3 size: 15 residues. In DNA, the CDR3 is TGTGCCAGCAGTGCCTCTAGACTACGATACCAGGGGCAGTACTTC. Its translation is CASSASRLRYQGQYF.

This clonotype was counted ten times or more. CDR3 nucleotides: TGTGCCATCAGTGGCGGACGAGGACAAGAGACCCAGTACTTC. The encoded protein is CAISGGRGQETQYF. The rearrangement uses TRBV10-3 and TRBJ2-5, with D unclear. Trimming pared 4 bases from V and 2 bases from J, leaving 11 bases between. Germline V gene sequence: CDR1 ENHRY, CDR2 SYGVKD. The CDR3 covers 14 residues.

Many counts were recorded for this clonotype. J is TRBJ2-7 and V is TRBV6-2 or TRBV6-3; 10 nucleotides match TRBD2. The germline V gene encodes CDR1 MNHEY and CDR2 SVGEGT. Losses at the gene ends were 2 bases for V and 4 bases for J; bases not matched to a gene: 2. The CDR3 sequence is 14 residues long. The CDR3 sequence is CASSYASGSYEQYF. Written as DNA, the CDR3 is TGTGCCAGCAGTTACGCTAGCGGGAGTTACGAGCAGTACTTC.

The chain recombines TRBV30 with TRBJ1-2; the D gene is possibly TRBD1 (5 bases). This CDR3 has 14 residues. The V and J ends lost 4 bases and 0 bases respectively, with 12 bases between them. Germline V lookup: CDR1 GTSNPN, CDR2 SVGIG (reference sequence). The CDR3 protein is CAWTFGGANYGYTF. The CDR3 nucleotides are TGTGCCTGGACTTTTGGGGGAGCTAACTATGGCTACACCTTC.

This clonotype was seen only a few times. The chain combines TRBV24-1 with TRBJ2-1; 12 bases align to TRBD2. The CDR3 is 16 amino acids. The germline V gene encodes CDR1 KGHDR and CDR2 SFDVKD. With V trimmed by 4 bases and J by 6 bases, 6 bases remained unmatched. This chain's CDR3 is CATSDASGRAINEQFF. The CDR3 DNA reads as TGTGCCACCAGTGACGCTAGCGGGAGGGCCATCAATGAGCAGTTCTTC.

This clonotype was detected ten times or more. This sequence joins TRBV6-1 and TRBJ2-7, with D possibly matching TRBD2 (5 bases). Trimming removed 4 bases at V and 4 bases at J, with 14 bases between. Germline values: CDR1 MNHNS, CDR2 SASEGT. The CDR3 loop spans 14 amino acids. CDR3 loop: CASSGGLAGYEQYF. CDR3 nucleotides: TGTGCCAGCAGTGGTGGGCTAGCCGGGTACGAGCAGTACTTC.

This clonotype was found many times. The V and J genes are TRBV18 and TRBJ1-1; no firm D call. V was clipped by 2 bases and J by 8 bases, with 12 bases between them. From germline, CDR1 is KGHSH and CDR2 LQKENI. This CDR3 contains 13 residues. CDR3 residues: CASSPGLLAEAFF. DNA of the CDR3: TGTGCCAGCTCACCAGGACTCCTGGCGGAAGCTTTCTTT.

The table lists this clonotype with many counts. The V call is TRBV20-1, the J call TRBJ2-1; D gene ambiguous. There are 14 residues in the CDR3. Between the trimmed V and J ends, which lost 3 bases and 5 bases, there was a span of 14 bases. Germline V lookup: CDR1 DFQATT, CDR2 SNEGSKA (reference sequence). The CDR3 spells CSARRQAANNEQFF. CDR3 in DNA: TGCAGTGCTAGGCGACAAGCCGCGAACAATGAGCAGTTCTTC.

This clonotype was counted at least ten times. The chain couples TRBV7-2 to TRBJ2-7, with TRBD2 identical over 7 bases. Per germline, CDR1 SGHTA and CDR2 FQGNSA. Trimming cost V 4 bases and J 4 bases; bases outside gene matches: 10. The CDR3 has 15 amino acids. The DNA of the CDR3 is TGTGCCAGCAGCTCGGGGGGAGGGTTGGGGTACGAGCAGTACTTC. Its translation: CASSSGGGLGYEQYF. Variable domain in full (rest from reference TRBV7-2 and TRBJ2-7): GAGVSQSPSNKVTEKGKDVELRCDPISGHTALYWYRQSLGQGLEFLIYFQGNSAPDKSGLPSDRFSAERTGGSVSTLTIQRTQQEDSAVYLCASSSGGGLGYEQYFGPGTRLTVT.

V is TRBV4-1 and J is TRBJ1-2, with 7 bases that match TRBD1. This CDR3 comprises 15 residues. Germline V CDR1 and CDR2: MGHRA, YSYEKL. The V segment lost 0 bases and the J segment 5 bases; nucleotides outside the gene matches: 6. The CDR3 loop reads CASSQDEGAVYGYTF. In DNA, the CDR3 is TGCGCCAGCAGCCAAGATGAGGGGGCGGTTTATGGCTACACCTTC.

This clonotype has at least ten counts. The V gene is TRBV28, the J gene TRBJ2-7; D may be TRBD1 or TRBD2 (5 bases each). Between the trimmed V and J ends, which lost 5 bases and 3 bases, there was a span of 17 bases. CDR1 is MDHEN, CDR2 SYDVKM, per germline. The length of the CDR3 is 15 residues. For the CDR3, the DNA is TGTGCCAGCAGTCCCAGACCGGGACGAAGCTACGAGCAGTACTTC. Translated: CASSPRPGRSYEQYF.

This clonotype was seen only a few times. The CDR3 DNA sequence: TGTGCCAGCAGTCCTTGGACGGATTATGGCTACACCTTC. It encodes CASSPWTDYGYTF. This chain links TRBV12-3 or TRBV12-4 with TRBJ1-2; D unclear. There are 13 residues in the CDR3. Trimming removed 5 bases at V and 5 bases at J, with 12 bases between.

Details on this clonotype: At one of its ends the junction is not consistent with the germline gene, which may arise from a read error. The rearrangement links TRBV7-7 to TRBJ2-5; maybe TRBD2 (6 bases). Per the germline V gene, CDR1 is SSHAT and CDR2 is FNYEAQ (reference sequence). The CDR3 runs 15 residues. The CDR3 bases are TGTGCTAGCAGCTTAGTTCCGGCGGCGGGGGAGACCCAGTACTTC. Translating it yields CASSLVPAAGETQYF.

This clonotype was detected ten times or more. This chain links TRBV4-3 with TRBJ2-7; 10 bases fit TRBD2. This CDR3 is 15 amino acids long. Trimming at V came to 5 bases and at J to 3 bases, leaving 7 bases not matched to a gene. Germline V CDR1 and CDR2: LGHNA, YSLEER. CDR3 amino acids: CASSEKREGHYEQYF. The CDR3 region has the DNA TGCGCCAGCAGCGAAAAGCGGGAGGGCCACTACGAGCAGTACTTC.